This note documents a single T cell receptor beta chain sequence. Its specificity is not known. The data originate from a study of monozygotic twins with inflammatory bowel disease. Per-sample cDNA came from eight separate reactions. TCRdb reanalyzed the 5' RACE reads, giving one entry per CDR3 protein sequence and no DNA. The table for this sample gives roughly 100,000 distinct CDR3 sequences. Regarding the study as a whole: Whether twins were concordant or discordant made no difference to repertoire similarity, possibly from limited power.

This CDR3 comprises 13 residues. Germline CDR1 is SGHNT and CDR2 is YYREEE (reference sequence). Sequenced: blood. This sequence originates from a human donor with ulcerative colitis or Crohn's disease, or a healthy co-twin of an affected twin (not recorded which). The chain links TRBV5-4 to TRBJ1-1. CDR3 region: CASRSAVNTEAFF.